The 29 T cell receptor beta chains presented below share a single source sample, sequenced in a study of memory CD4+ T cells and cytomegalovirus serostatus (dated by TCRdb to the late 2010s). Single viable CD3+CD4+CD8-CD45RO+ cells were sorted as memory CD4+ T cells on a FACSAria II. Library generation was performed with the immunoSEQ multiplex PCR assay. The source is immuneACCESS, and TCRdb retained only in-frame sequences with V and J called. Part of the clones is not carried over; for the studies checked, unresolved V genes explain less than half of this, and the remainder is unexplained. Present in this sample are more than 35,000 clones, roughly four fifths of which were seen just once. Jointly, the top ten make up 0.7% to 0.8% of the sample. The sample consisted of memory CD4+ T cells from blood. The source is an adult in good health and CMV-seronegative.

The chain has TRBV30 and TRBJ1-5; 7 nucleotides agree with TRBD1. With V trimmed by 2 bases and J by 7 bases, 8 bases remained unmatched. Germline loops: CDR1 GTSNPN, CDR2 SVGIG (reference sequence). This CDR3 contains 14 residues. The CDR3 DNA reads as TGTGCCTGGAGTTCGGTGACAGGGACCCAGCCCCAGCATTTT. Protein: CAWSSVTGTQPQHF.

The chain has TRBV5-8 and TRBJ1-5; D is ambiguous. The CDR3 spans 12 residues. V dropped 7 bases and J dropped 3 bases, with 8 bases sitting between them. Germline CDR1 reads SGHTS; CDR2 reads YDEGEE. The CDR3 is CASGRFNQPQHF. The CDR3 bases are TGTGCCAGCGGGAGATTCAATCAGCCCCAGCATTTT.

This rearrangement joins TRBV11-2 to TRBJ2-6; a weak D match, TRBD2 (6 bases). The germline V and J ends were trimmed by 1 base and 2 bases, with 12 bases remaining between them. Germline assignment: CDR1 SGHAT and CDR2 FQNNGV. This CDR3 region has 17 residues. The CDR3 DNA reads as TGTGCCAGCAGCTTAGTTCCTGGGGGGACTGGGGCCAACGTCCTGACTTTC. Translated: CASSLVPGGTGANVLTF.

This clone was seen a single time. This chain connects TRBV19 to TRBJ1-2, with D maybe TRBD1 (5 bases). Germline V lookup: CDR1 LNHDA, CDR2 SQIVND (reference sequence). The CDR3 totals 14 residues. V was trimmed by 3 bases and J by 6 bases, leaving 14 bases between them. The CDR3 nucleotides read TGTGCCAGTAGTATTGGGGGGTTCATCGATGGCTACACCTTC. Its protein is CASSIGGFIDGYTF.

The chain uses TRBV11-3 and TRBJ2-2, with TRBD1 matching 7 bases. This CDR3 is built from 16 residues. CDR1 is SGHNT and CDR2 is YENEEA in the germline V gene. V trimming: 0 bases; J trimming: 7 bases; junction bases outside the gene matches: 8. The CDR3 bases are TGTGCCAGCAGCTTAGATTCGTCAGGGGGTGTCGGGGAGCTGTTTTTT. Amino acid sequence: CASSLDSSGGVGELFF.

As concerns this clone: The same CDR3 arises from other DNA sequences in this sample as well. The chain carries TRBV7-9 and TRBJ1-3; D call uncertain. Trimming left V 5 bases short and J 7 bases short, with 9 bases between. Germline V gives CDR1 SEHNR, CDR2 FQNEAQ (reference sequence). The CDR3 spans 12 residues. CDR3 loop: CASSPLGNTIYF. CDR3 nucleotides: TGTGCCAGCAGCCCGCTGGGGAACACCATATATTTT.

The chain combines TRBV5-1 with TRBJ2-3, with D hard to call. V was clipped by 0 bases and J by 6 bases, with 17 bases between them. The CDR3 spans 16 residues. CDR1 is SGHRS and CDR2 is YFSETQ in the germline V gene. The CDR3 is CASSLEGGGLWDTQYF. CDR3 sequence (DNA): TGCGCCAGCAGCTTGGAGGGCGGTGGGCTTTGGGATACGCAGTATTTT.

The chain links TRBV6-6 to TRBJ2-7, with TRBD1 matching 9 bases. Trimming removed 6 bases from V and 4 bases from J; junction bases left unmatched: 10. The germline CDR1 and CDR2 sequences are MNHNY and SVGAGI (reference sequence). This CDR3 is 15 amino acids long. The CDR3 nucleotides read TGTGCCAGCAGCCCTCTACAGGGGGCGGCTTACGAGCAGTACTTC. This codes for CASSPLQGAAYEQYF.

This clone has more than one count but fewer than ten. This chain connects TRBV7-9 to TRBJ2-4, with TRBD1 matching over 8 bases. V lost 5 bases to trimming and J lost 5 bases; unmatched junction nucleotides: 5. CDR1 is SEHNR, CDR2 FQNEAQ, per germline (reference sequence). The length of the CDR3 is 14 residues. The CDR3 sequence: CASSLGQGENIQYF. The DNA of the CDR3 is TGTGCCAGCAGCCTAGGACAGGGCGAAAACATTCAGTACTTC.

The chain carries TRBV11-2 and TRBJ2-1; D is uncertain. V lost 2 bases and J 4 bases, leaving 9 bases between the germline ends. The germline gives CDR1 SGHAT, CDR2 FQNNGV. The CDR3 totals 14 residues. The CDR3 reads CASSLKHGYNEQFF. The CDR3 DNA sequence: TGTGCCAGCAGCTTAAAGCACGGATACAATGAGCAGTTCTTC.

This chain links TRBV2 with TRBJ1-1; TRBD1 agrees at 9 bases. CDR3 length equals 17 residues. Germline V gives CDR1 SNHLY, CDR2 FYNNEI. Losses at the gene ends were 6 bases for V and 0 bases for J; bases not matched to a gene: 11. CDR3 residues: CASSKRQGGLLNTEAFF. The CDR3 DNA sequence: TGTGCCAGCAGCAAACGACAGGGGGGGCTTTTGAACACTGAAGCTTTCTTT.

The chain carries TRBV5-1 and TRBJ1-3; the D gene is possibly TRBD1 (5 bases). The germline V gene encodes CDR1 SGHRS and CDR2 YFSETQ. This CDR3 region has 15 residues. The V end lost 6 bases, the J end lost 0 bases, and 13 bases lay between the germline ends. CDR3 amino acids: CASTRDASSGNTIYF. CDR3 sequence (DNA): TGCGCCAGCACAAGGGACGCTAGCTCTGGAAACACCATATATTTT. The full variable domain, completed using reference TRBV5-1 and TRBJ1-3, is KAGVTQTPRYLIKTRGQQVTLSCSPISGHRSVSWYQQTPGQGLQFLFEYFSETQRNKGNFPGRFSGRQFSNSRSEMNVSTLELGDSALYLCASTRDASSGNTIYFGEGSWLTVV.

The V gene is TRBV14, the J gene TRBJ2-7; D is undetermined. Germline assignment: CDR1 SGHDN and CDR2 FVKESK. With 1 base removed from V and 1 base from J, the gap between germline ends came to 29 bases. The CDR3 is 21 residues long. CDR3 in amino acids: CASSQGSDRPGVSFRSYEQYF. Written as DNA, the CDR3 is TGTGCCAGCAGCCAAGGATCCGATAGGCCTGGAGTATCTTTTAGGTCCTACGAGCAGTACTTC.

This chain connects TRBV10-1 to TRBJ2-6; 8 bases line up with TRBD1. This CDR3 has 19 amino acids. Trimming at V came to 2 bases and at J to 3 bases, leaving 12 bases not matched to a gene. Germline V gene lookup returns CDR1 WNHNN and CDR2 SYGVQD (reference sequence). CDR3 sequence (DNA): TGCGCCAGCAGTGAGCTTCCGGAACAGGGGGTTATTGGGGCCAACGTCCTGACTTTC. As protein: CASSELPEQGVIGANVLTF.

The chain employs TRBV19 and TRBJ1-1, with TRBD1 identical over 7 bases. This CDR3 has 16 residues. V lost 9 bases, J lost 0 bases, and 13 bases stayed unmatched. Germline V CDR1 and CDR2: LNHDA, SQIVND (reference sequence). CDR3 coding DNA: TGTGCCAGCGCGCTGGGGAGTGGGACAGTGAACACTGAAGCTTTCTTT. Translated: CASALGSGTVNTEAFF. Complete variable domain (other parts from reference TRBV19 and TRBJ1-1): DGGITQSPKYLFRKEGQNVTLSCEQNLNHDAMYWYRQDPGQGLRLIYYSQIVNDFQKGDIAEGYSVSREKKESFPLTVTSAQKNPTAFYLCASALGSGTVNTEAFFGQGTRLTVV.

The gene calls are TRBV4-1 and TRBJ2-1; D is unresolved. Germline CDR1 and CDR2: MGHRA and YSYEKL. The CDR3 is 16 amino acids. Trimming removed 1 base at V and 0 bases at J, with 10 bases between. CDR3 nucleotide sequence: TGCGCCAGCAGCCAAGTAGACCTAATCTCCTACAATGAGCAGTTCTTC. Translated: CASSQVDLISYNEQFF.

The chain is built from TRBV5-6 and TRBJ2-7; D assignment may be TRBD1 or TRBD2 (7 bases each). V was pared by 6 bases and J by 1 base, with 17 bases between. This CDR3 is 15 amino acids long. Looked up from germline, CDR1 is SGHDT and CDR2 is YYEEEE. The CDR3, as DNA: TGTGCCAGCACCATAGGGGGCGGGGGTTCCTACGAGCAGTACTTC. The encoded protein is CASTIGGGGSYEQYF.

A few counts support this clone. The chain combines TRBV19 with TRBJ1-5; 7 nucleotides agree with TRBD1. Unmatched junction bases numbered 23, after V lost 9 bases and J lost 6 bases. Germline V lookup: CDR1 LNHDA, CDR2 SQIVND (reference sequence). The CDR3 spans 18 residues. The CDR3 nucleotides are TGTGCCAGCGCAAAAGGGGGCAGCGGAAGAAGATTAGGTCAGCCCCAGCATTTT. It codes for CASAKGGSGRRLGQPQHF.

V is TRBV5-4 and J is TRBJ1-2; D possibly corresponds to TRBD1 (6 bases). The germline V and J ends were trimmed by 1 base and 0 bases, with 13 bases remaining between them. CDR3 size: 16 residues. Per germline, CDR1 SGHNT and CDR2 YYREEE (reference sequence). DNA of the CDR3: TGTGCCAGCAGCTTGTATCGGGACACATCTAACTATGGCTACACCTTC. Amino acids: CASSLYRDTSNYGYTF.

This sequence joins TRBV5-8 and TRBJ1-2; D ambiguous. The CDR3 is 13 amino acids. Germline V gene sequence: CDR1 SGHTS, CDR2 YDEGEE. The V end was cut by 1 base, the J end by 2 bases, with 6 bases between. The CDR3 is CASSLTRNYGYTF. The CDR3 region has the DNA TGTGCCAGCAGCTTGACGAGGAACTATGGCTACACCTTC.

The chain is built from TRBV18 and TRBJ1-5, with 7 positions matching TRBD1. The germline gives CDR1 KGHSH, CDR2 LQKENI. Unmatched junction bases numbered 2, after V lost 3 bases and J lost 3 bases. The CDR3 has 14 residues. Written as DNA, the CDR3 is TGTGCCAGCTCACCGGGGACAGACAATCAGCCCCAGCATTTT. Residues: CASSPGTDNQPQHF.

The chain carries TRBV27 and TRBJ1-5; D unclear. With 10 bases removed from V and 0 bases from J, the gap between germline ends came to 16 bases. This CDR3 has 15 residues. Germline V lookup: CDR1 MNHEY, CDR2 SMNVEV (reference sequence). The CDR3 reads CATRRTFNSNQPQHF. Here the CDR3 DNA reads TGTGCCACTCGCCGGACCTTTAATAGCAATCAGCCCCAGCATTTT.

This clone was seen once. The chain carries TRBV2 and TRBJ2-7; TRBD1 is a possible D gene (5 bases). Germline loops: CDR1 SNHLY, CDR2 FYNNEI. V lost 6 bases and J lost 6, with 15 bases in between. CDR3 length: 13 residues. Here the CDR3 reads CASRGAQGREQYF. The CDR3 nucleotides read TGTGCCAGCAGAGGAGCGCAGGGTCGCGAGCAGTACTTC.

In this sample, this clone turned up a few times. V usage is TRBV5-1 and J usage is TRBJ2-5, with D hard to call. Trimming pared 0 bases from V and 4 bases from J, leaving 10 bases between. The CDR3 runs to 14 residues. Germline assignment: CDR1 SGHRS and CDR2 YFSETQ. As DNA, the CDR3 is TGCGCCAGCAGCTTGGGGTGGGGTCCAGAGACCCAGTACTTC. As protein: CASSLGWGPETQYF.

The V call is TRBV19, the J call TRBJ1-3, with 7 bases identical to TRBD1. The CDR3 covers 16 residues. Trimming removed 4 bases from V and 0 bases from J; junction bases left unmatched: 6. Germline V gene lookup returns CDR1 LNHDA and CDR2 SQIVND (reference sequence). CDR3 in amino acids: CASSTRQGGSGNTIYF. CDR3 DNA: TGTGCCAGTAGTACCAGACAGGGAGGCTCTGGAAACACCATATATTTT.

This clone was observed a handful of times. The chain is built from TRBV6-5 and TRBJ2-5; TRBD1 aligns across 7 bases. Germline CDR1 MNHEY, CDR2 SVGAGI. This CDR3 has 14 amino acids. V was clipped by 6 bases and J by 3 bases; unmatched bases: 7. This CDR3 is CASRPAGTEETQYF. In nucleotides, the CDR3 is TGTGCCAGCAGGCCCGCCGGGACAGAAGAGACCCAGTACTTC.

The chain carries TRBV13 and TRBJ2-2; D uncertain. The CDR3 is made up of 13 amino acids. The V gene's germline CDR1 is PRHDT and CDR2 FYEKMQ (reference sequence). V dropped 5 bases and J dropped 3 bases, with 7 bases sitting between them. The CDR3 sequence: CASSAGYTGELFF. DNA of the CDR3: TGTGCCAGCAGCGCCGGATACACCGGGGAGCTGTTTTTT.

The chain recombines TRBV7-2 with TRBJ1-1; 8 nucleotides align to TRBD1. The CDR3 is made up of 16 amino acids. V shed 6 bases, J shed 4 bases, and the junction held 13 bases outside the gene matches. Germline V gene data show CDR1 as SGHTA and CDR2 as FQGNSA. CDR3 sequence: CASRGLGTGGSTEAFF. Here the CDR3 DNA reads TGTGCCAGCAGGGGGTTAGGGACAGGAGGGTCCACTGAAGCTTTCTTT.

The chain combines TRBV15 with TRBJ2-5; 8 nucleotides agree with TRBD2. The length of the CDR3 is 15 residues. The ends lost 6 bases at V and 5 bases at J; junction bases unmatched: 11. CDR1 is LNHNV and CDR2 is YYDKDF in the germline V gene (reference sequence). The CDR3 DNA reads TGTGCCACCAGGGAAGGGGGACTAGGCGGTGAGACCCAGTACTTC. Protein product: CATREGGLGGETQYF.